This TCR beta chain was documented in a study of T cell repertoires in cytomegalovirus infection. Study results and caveats: Clonotypes of TCR beta that were HLA-C-restricted and CMV-specific dominated the ex vivo response.

The table lists this clonotype with a few counts. Its antigen remains unidentified. MiXCR, run by TCRdb on the reads, gives a single entry per CDR3 protein. The sample shows roughly 110,000 distinct CDR3 sequences, 30% of them seen only once. The specimen was CD8+ T cells from cultured PBMCs, collected from culture after CMV antigen stimulation. This sequence was found in a human donor in good health (CMV status not recorded). Some clones in this sample may be carry-over from other donors' samples.

This CDR3 is CASSYDQPSSYNEQFF. The CDR3 DNA sequence: TGTGCCAGCAGTTACGATCAGCCAAGCTCCTACAATGAGCAGTTCTTC. This chain joins TRBV6-6 and TRBJ2-1; D is unresolved. The CDR3 length is 16 residues. Trimming shortened V by 2 bases and J by 0 bases, and 11 bases separated the two germline ends. Germline V lookup: CDR1 MNHNY, CDR2 SVGAGI (reference sequence).